This T cell receptor beta chain appears in the sequencing data of a study of T-cell memory formation after mild COVID-19. Study-level background: There were largely donor-specific TCR clusters.

Germline CDR1 and CDR2: ENHRY and SYGVKD. The CDR3 is 14 amino acids. V dropped 4 bases and J dropped 1 base, with 10 bases sitting between them. Study-wide results and limits: SARS-CoV-2 specificity of second-wave clones peaking day 37 was unconfirmed.

A remark on this clonotype: Its target is unknown.

A 5'RACE reaction primed in the constant segment made cDNA libraries of TCR alpha and TCR beta, and these carried sample barcodes and UMIs. Via MiXCR, TCRdb re-called the 5' RACE reads, giving one row per CDR3 protein. Among 250,000 to 400,000 distinct CDR3 sequences, roughly an eighth were seen once, and the ten largest hold about 21%. The TCR was taken from a man aged 18-30 years who had mild COVID-19 (a few samples of this study predate the infection). Cell type and time point are not known. V is TRBV10-3 and J is TRBJ2-5; TRBD2 is a possible D gene (6 bases). Sequencing was carried out using PBMCs or a T cell subset sorted from them (not recorded which). The CDR3 loop reads CAISVGGPQETQYF. The CDR3 DNA reads TGTGCCATCAGTGTGGGGGGTCCCCAAGAGACCCAGTACTTC.